This TCR beta chain was captured in a study of blood T cell repertoires in COVID-19. Source study methods: Estimation of nucleated cell counts relied on the amplification of reference gene primers. Sequenced by immunoSEQ multiplex PCR; TCRdb stores in-frame clones only, minus some. V, J and clone size derive from that table, while D and trimming were established from the DNA sequence. The sample consists of about 140,000 clones, 60% to 85% of them appearing once. This clone showed up just a few times. J gave up 0 bases and V 0 bases, and 3 bases lay outside the gene matches. The CDR3 loop spans 17 amino acids. Germline CDR1 is MNHEY and CDR2 is SVGEGT.

The sample was peripheral blood. The chain employs TRBV6-2 or TRBV6-3 and TRBJ2-2; 8 bases line up with TRBD2. This sequence originates from a woman of 80 years or more with active or convalescent COVID-19. The CDR3 here is CASSYSYGGANTGELFF. The DNA of the CDR3 is TGTGCCAGCAGTTACTCCTACGGGGGGGCGAACACCGGGGAGCTGTTTTTT.